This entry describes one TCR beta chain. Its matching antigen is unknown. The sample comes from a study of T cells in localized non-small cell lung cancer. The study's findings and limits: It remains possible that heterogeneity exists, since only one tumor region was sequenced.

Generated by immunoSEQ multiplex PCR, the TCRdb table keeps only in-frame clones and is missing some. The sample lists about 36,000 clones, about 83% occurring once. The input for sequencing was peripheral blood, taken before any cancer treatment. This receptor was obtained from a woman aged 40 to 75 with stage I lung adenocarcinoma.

The CDR3 region is CASSQGVGETQYF. The CDR3 nucleotides read TGTGCCAGCAGCCAAGGGGTCGGCGAGACCCAGTACTTC. The chain employs TRBV7-3 and TRBJ2-5, with D possibly being TRBD1 (5 bases). The CDR3 runs 13 residues. Germline CDR1 is SGHTA and CDR2 is FQGTGA. Trimming took 5 bases from V and 5 from J, leaving 12 bases between them.